The clone carrying this TCR beta chain has at least ten counts. TCRdb redid the calling of the reads with MiXCR, one entry per CDR3 protein. The table lists some 300,000 distinct CDR3 sequences, about 9.2% of them singletons. The data stem from a study of T cell repertoires in cytomegalovirus infection. J was trimmed by 8 bases and V by 4 bases; bases with no gene match: 13. Per germline, CDR1 MDHEN and CDR2 SYDVKM. This CDR3 is 15 amino acids long. The receptor was isolated from a human donor in good health (CMV status not recorded). Some clones in this sample may be carry-over from other donors' samples. The chain couples TRBV28 to TRBJ1-2; TRBD1 matches 7 bases. Specimen: PBMCs. This CDR3 is CASSYRDRPSLGYTF. Here the CDR3 DNA reads TGTGCCAGCAGTTATAGGGACAGACCTTCTCTGGGCTACACCTTC.